What follows are 21 T cell receptor beta chains derived from one specimen sequenced in a study of identical twins. From the 5' RACE reads, TCRdb called clonotypes with MiXCR, one entry per CDR3 protein. The data contain about 500,000 distinct CDR3 sequences, 14% of them singletons. These records were also assigned to another study, of yellow fever vaccine responses in identical twins.

The sequenced sample consisted of CD4+ T cells sorted from blood. Receptor source: a woman aged 18-35 years in good health.

This clonotype was seen more than once but under ten times. CDR3 sequence: CASSEVLREVQYF. CDR3 bases: TGTGCCAGTAGCGAGGTATTAAGAGAAGTCCAGTACTTC. The rearrangement uses TRBV19 and TRBJ2-5, with D unclear. The germline V gene encodes CDR1 LNHDA and CDR2 SQIVND (reference sequence). V lost 6 bases and J 10 bases, leaving 18 bases between the germline ends. This CDR3 has 13 residues.

The chain has TRBV29-1 and TRBJ1-1; 9 nucleotides agree with TRBD1. The trim removed 4 bases at V and 3 bases at J, leaving 3 bases unmatched. This CDR3 has 13 amino acids. Germline CDR1 and CDR2: SQVTM and ANQGSEA. The CDR3 loop reads CSVVRTGDTEAFF. DNA for the CDR3: TGCAGCGTTGTGAGGACAGGGGACACTGAAGCTTTCTTT.

V gene TRBV6-5 combines with J gene TRBJ1-2; no definite D call. CDR3 length: 14 residues. CDR1 and CDR2 from the germline V gene are MNHEY and SVGAGI. With 2 bases removed from V and 2 bases from J, the gap between germline ends came to 9 bases. CDR3 bases: TGTGCCAGCAGTTACCTCCCAGCCAACTATGGCTACACCTTC. Amino acid sequence: CASSYLPANYGYTF.

The chain recombines TRBV2 with TRBJ2-5, with D perhaps TRBD1 or TRBD2 (5 bases each). This CDR3 is built from 13 residues. Germline-derived CDR1 and CDR2 are SNHLY and FYNNEI. V was pared by 3 bases and J by 4 bases, with 9 bases between. In DNA form, the CDR3 reads TGTGCCAGCAGTGAGGGGGTTGCAGAGACCCAGTACTTC. The encoded protein is CASSEGVAETQYF.

There are many counts of this clonotype. The genes are TRBV7-3 and TRBJ1-1, with a tentative D call TRBD1 (6 bases). The germline CDR1 and CDR2 sequences are SGHTA and FQGTGA. Trimming stripped 0 bases from V and 1 base from J, with 6 bases between. There are 14 residues in the CDR3. In nucleotides, the CDR3 is TGTGCCAGCAGCTTAACGGGACAGAACACTGAAGCTTTCTTT. It is translated as CASSLTGQNTEAFF.

This clonotype was counted a few times. V gene TRBV5-6 combines with J gene TRBJ2-1; 7 positions match TRBD2. CDR3 length: 15 amino acids. CDR1 and CDR2 (germline): SGHDT, YYEEEE. Germline trimming cut 0 bases from V and 8 bases from J; bases unmatched to any gene: 8. CDR3 residues: CASSLDRPGRDEQFF. The DNA for the CDR3 is TGTGCCAGCAGCTTGGATCGCCCGGGGAGGGATGAGCAGTTCTTC. Complete variable domain (other parts from reference TRBV5-6 and TRBJ2-1): DAGVTQSPTHLIKTRGQQVTLRCSPKSGHDTVSWYQQALGQGPQFIFQYYEEEERQRGNFPDRFSGHQFPNYSSELNVNALLLGDSALYLCASSLDRPGRDEQFFGPGTRLTVL.

This clonotype has more than one count but fewer than ten. The chain couples TRBV24-1 to TRBJ2-3; a possible D gene is TRBD2 (5 bases). The CDR3 has 15 residues. Trimming stripped 4 bases from V and 6 bases from J, with 16 bases between. Germline values: CDR1 KGHDR, CDR2 SFDVKD. CDR3 region: CATSDRRTGGDTQYF. The CDR3 region has the DNA TGTGCCACCAGTGACCGCCGGACGGGCGGGGATACGCAGTATTTT.

V is TRBV5-1 and J is TRBJ2-5; 9 bases align to TRBD2. CDR1 SGHRS and CDR2 YFSETQ come from the germline V gene. The CDR3 has 15 amino acids. With 5 bases clipped from V and 0 bases from J, the junction kept 5 bases outside the gene matches. The CDR3 region has the DNA TGCGCCAGCAGGCCGGGACTAGCAGACCAAGAGACCCAGTACTTC. Its translation is CASRPGLADQETQYF.

In its sample, this clonotype was seen a few times. The V gene is TRBV19, the J gene TRBJ1-5, with 7 nucleotides matching TRBD1. This CDR3 is built from 15 residues. Germline-derived CDR1 and CDR2 are LNHDA and SQIVND (reference sequence). V lost 4 bases to trimming and J lost 2 bases; unmatched junction nucleotides: 5. CDR3 protein: CASSTTGFGNQPQHF. The CDR3 DNA sequence: TGTGCCAGTAGTACGACAGGGTTCGGCAATCAGCCCCAGCATTTT.

The chain employs TRBV10-3 and TRBJ1-3; D may be TRBD1 (6 bases). The CDR3 length is 15 residues. Germline V gene data show CDR1 as ENHRY and CDR2 as SYGVKD. Trimming stripped 2 bases from V and 0 bases from J, with 8 bases between. In DNA form, the CDR3 reads TGTGCCATCAGTGAGAGGACAGTCTCTGGAAACACCATATATTTT. Translating gives CAISERTVSGNTIYF.

The rearrangement joins TRBV12-3 or TRBV12-4 to TRBJ2-7, with 7 bases fitting TRBD2. The CDR3 is 13 amino acids. Trimming removed 6 bases from V and 6 bases from J; junction bases left unmatched: 8. This CDR3 reads CASRRPPGGEQYF. CDR3 in DNA: TGTGCCAGCAGAAGACCCCCGGGGGGCGAGCAGTACTTC.

This clonotype was counted only a few times. The chain couples TRBV2 to TRBJ2-3; D remains unclear. The ends were cut back, 5 bases at V and 10 bases at J, with 10 bases in the middle. Germline V gene data show CDR1 as SNHLY and CDR2 as FYNNEI. CDR3 size: 11 residues. The chain's CDR3 is CASSTITAQYF. Here the CDR3 DNA reads TGTGCCAGCAGTACTATAACGGCGCAGTATTTT.

This clonotype was observed a few times. The chain joins TRBV5-4 to TRBJ1-6, with TRBD1 matching 9 bases. CDR3 size: 14 residues. V was clipped by 4 bases and J by 8 bases; unmatched bases: 4. Looked up from germline, CDR1 is SGHNT and CDR2 is YYREEE (reference sequence). The CDR3 DNA reads as TGTGCCAGCAGCGCGGGACAGGGTGATTCACCCCTCCACTTT. It specifies CASSAGQGDSPLHF.

CDR3 amino acids: CASSPMGGQVSYEQYF. CDR3 DNA sequence: TGCGCCAGCAGCCCAATGGGTGGGCAGGTCTCCTACGAGCAGTACTTC. V and J are TRBV5-1 and TRBJ2-7; D not resolved. The germline gives CDR1 SGHRS, CDR2 YFSETQ. The length of the CDR3 is 16 residues. V gave up 4 bases and J gave up 0 bases, with 17 bases separating them.

The V and J genes are TRBV12-3 or TRBV12-4 and TRBJ1-1; 8 bases are shared with TRBD1. Germline trimming cut 3 bases from V and 1 base from J; bases unmatched to any gene: 4. This CDR3 is 15 amino acids long. The CDR3 DNA is TGTGCCAGCAGTTTGCTCGGGACAGGGAACACTGAAGCTTTCTTT. It yields the protein CASSLLGTGNTEAFF.

This clonotype was counted between two and nine times. The chain has TRBV7-2 and TRBJ2-7, with 8 bases matching TRBD1. Trimming removed 5 bases from V and 6 bases from J; junction bases left unmatched: 9. This CDR3 comprises 14 residues. CDR1 and CDR2 (germline): SGHTA, FQGNSA. The CDR3 reads CASSDIDRGGEQYF. CDR3 sequence (DNA): TGTGCCAGCAGCGATATCGACAGGGGCGGCGAGCAGTACTTC.

This clonotype was seen a few times. The chain is built from TRBV6-1 and TRBJ2-2, with 15 bases lining up with TRBD2. The germline V gene encodes CDR1 MNHNS and CDR2 SASEGT. This CDR3 contains 15 residues. J was trimmed by 6 bases and V by 6 bases; bases with no gene match: 2. This chain's CDR3 is CASSGLAGGPGELFF. In DNA, the CDR3 is TGTGCCAGCAGCGGACTAGCGGGGGGGCCCGGGGAGCTGTTTTTT.

This clonotype was seen a few times. The rearrangement links TRBV6-1 to TRBJ2-3; possibly TRBD1 for D (6 bases). Germline lookup yields CDR1 MNHNS and CDR2 SASEGT. The CDR3 totals 12 residues. V shed 2 bases and J shed 12 bases, with 12 bases lying between them. The chain's CDR3 is CASSEQDRLQYF. The CDR3 coding sequence is TGTGCCAGCAGTGAACAGGACAGACTCCAGTATTTT.

This clonotype was seen at least ten times. The V call is TRBV6-2 or TRBV6-3, the J call TRBJ2-7; possible D gene TRBD1, 6 bases. The CDR3 is made up of 17 amino acids. The V gene's germline CDR1 is MNHEY and CDR2 SVGEGT. V shed 3 bases and J shed 5 bases, with 23 bases lying between them. The chain's CDR3 is CASSYPGKGETVHEQYF. DNA for the CDR3: TGTGCCAGCAGTTATCCAGGAAAGGGGGAAACGGTCCACGAGCAGTACTTC.

V and J are TRBV7-2 and TRBJ2-7; 10 bases map to TRBD2. The CDR3 runs 14 residues. Germline V gene lookup returns CDR1 SGHTA and CDR2 FQGNSA. J gave up 13 bases and V 4 bases, and 13 bases lay outside the gene matches. CDR3 sequence (DNA): TGTGCCAGCAGCTCAATCTTAGCGGGGGGAGGAAGTTACTTC. This gives the protein CASSSILAGGGSYF. The full variable domain, in which reference TRBV7-2 and TRBJ2-7 provide the parts outside the CDR3, is GAGVSQSPSNKVTEKGKDVELRCDPISGHTALYWYRQSLGQGLEFLIYFQGNSAPDKSGLPSDRFSAERTGGSVSTLTIQRTQQEDSAVYLCASSSILAGGGSYFGPGTRLTVT.

The genes are TRBV12-3 or TRBV12-4 and TRBJ2-3; the D is unclear. With 3 bases removed from V and 1 base from J, the gap between germline ends came to 14 bases. The CDR3 length is 16 residues. This CDR3 reads CASSFDIPRGTDTQYF. CDR3 sequence (DNA): TGTGCCAGCAGTTTCGACATCCCGAGAGGCACAGATACGCAGTATTTT.